The rows below give T cell receptor beta chains drawn from one sample of a study of vaccination and CD4 T cells after COVID-19. Each CDR3 protein gets one entry after TCRdb re-called the PCR reads with MiXCR. The sample carries 20,000 or so distinct CDR3 sequences, around 40% recorded once. Antigens of these TCRs are unknown. The starting material was CD4+ T cells from blood, cultured in vitro, obtained before SARS-CoV-2 vaccination. These receptor sequences come from a human donor who had recovered from COVID-19. Both conserved end residues are part of each CDR3. Fields, in order: V gene, J gene, CDR3 protein.

v_gene: TRBV30; j_gene: TRBJ2-7; CDR3aa: CAWEFSREQYF
v_gene: TRBV11-3; j_gene: TRBJ2-3; CDR3aa: CASSQLGGPRTDTQYF
v_gene: TRBV30; j_gene: TRBJ2-5; CDR3aa: CAWSVSRDETQYF
v_gene: TRBV6-2/TRBV6-3; j_gene: TRBJ2-1; CDR3aa: CASSYFTGESEQFF
v_gene: TRBV19; j_gene: TRBJ1-6; CDR3aa: CASSPSWDSLNNSPLRF
v_gene: TRBV2; j_gene: TRBJ1-5; CDR3aa: CASSEALGGLGNQPQHF
v_gene: TRBV4-3; j_gene: TRBJ2-7; CDR3aa: CASSQGPRDSAYEQYF
v_gene: TRBV19; j_gene: TRBJ1-5; CDR3aa: CATQATASNQPQHF
v_gene: TRBV5-4; j_gene: TRBJ2-7; CDR3aa: CASSPRTSGYEQYF
v_gene: TRBV4-2; j_gene: TRBJ1-6; CDR3aa: CASRLRQGTESPLHF
v_gene: TRBV18; j_gene: TRBJ2-5; CDR3aa: CASSPMGNQETQYF
v_gene: TRBV23-1; j_gene: TRBJ1-1; CDR3aa: CASSQGGQGEYTEAFF
v_gene: TRBV6-5; j_gene: TRBJ1-2; CDR3aa: CASSSIGGAFPYGYTF
v_gene: TRBV25-1; j_gene: TRBJ1-2; CDR3aa: CASQAGGDTVSTF
v_gene: TRBV28; j_gene: TRBJ1-5; CDR3aa: CASKPAARGEYQPQHF
v_gene: TRBV11-2; j_gene: TRBJ2-5; CDR3aa: CASSLRGTLQETQYF
v_gene: TRBV6-2/TRBV6-3; j_gene: TRBJ1-2; CDR3aa: CASSATGNYGYTF
v_gene: TRBV18; j_gene: TRBJ2-5; CDR3aa: CASSPEGLQETQYF
v_gene: TRBV2; j_gene: TRBJ1-1; CDR3aa: CASTFGGGNTEAFF
v_gene: TRBV27; j_gene: TRBJ1-5; CDR3aa: CASSLSGRFQIDQPQHF
v_gene: TRBV11-3; j_gene: TRBJ2-7; CDR3aa: CASSLDLTRGYEQYF
v_gene: TRBV6-1; j_gene: TRBJ1-5; CDR3aa: CGGGVGQPQHF
v_gene: TRBV6-1; j_gene: TRBJ2-2; CDR3aa: CASSPNGAGAGELFF
v_gene: TRBV21-1; j_gene: TRBJ1-1; CDR3aa: CARWRGSYGEAFF
v_gene: TRBV6-1; j_gene: TRBJ1-6; CDR3aa: CASRAAGNSPLHF